In this sample, the clone carrying this T cell receptor (beta chain) turned up many times. Its antigen is unknown. Axillary draining lymph nodes of breast cancer patients supplied the node samples. The CDR3 is 15 amino acids. Germline CDR1 and CDR2: SQVTM and ANQGSEA. Trimming pared 5 bases from V and 5 bases from J, leaving 20 bases between. In TCRdb, the multiplex PCR reads were re-called with MiXCR into one record per CDR3 protein. The sample holds about 80,000 distinct CDR3 sequences, approximately 19% seen once. The entry originates in a study of breast tumors, draining lymph nodes, adjacent tissues. Overall study results and limits: Most tumor T cells seemingly derive from lymph node, then expand in tumor. The lymph node origin of tumor T cells was framed as consistent with a hypothesis, not demonstrated.

Material for sequencing was axillary lymph node tissue. The clonotype originates from a female donor with breast cancer. Some clones in this sample may be carry-over from other donors' samples. The chain has TRBV29-1 and TRBJ2-3; tentative D call: TRBD1 (5 bases). In DNA form, the CDR3 reads TGCAGCGTTAAGCCGACCTACCGTAGGGGAGATACGCAGTATTTT. This translates into CSVKPTYRRGDTQYF.